Included here is one TCR beta chain sequence, with context. The antigen remains undetermined. Clones were sequenced by immunoSEQ multiplex PCR, and TCRdb holds only the in-frame ones, with some missing. This table holds 50,000 to 55,000 clones, approximately 88% found once. This specimen comes from a study of T cells in localized non-small cell lung cancer. Whole-study findings and limits: Elevated circulating T cell density in blood was associated with longer overall survival. For the top 100 tumor clones, a median around 55 also appeared in adjacent lung.

The CDR3 covers 17 residues. Trimming shortened V by 4 bases and J by 3 bases, and 19 bases separated the two germline ends. Germline V gives CDR1 SGHRS, CDR2 YFSETQ. V and J are TRBV5-1 and TRBJ2-2; TRBD2 is a possible D gene (5 bases). The material was peripheral blood mononuclear cells, obtained before any cancer treatment. This clonotype originated in a man aged 35 to 70 with stage III lung adenocarcinoma. The CDR3 spells CASSIIPGIGDTGELFF. In DNA form, the CDR3 reads TGCGCCAGCAGCATAATACCCGGGATAGGTGACACCGGGGAGCTGTTTTTT.